This T cell receptor beta chain is from a study of shared clonotypes between healthy human individuals. This CDR3 region has 15 residues. The V gene's germline CDR1 is SGHTA and CDR2 FQGNSA. V lost 1 base and J 1 base, leaving 9 bases between the germline ends. Here immunoSEQ multiplex PCR was the method, and the copy in TCRdb shows in-frame clones only, minus some. The profile shows 2 million to 2.5 million clones, 93% of them singletons. This sequence was found in a man between 18 and 35 years old in good health. Some clones in this sample may be carry-over from other donors' samples. The genes are TRBV7-2 and TRBJ2-3; no firm D call. Source material: naive CD4+ T cells from PBMCs. The subset denotes: CD45RA+ positively selected. The CDR3 DNA is TGTGCCAGCAGCTTAGTGTACAGCCGCACAGATACGCAGTATTTT. Translated: CASSLVYSRTDTQYF.